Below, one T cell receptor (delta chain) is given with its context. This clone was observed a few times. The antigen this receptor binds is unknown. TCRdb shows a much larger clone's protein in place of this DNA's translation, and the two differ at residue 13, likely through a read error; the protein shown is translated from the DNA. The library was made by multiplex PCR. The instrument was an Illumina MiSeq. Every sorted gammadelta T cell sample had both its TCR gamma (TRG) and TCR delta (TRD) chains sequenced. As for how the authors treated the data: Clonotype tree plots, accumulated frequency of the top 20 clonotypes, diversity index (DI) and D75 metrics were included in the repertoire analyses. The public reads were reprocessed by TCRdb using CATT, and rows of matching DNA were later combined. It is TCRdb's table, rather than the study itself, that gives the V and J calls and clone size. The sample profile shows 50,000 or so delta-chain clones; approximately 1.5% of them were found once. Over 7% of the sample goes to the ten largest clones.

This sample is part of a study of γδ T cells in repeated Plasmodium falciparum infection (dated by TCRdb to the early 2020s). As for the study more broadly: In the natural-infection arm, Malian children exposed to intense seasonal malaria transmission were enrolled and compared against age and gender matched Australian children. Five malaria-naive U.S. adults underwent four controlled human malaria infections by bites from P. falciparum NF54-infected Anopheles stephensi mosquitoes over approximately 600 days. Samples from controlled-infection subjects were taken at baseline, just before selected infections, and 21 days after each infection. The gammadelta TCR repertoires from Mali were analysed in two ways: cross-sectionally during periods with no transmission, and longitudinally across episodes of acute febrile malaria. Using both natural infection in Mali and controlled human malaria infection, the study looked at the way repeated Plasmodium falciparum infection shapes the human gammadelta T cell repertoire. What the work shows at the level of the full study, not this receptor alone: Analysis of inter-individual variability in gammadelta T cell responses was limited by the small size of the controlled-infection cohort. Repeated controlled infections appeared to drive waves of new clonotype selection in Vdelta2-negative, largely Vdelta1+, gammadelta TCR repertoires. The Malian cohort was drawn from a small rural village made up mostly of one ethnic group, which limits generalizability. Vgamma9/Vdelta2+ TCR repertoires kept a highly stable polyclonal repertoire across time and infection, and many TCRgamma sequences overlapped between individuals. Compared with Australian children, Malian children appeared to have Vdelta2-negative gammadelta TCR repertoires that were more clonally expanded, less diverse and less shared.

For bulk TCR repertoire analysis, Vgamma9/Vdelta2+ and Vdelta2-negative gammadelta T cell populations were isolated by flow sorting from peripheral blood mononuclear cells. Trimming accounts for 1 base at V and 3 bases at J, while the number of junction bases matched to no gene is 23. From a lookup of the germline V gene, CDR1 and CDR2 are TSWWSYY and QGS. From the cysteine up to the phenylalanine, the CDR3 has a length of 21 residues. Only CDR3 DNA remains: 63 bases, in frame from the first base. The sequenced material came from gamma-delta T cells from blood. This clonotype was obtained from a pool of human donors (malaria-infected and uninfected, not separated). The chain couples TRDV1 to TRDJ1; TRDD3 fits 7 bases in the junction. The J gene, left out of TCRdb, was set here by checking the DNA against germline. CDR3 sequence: CALGERSYFGGLRDRPDKLIF. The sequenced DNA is TGTGCTCTTGGGGAACGCTCCTATTTTGGGGGACTGAGGGATCGCCCCGATAAACTCATCTTT.